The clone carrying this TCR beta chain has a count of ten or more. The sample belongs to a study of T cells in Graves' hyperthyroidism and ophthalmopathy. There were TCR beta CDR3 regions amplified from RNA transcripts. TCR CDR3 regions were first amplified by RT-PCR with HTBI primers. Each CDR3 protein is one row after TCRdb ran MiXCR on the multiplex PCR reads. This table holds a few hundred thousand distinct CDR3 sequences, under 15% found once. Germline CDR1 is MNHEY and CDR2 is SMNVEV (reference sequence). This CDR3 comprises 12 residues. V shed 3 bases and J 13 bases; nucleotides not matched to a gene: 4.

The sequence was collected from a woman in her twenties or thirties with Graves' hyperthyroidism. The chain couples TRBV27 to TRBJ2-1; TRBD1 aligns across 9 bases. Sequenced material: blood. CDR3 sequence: CASSFLDRGQFF. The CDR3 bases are TGTGCCAGCAGTTTCTTGGACAGGGGACAGTTCTTC.